These 31 T cell receptor beta chains came from one sample sequenced in a study of vaccination and CD4 T cells after COVID-19. Treatment defined: approximately 9-day PBMC culture with coronavirus spike peptide pools or control peptides (ViraFEST assay). Their recognized antigens are unknown. The Oncomine TCR Beta short-read assay sequenced DNA from cultured CD4+ T cells. MiXCR, applied by TCRdb to the PCR reads, yields one record per CDR3 protein. The repertoire consists of around 26,000 distinct CDR3 sequences, with around 66% occurring once and the leading ten covering 15% to 20%. This specimen was CD4+ T cells from blood, cultured in vitro, taken after SARS-CoV-2 vaccination. The source is a human donor who received a COVID-19 vaccine.

The CDR3 region is CSARPPTGSNTGELFF. The CDR3 nucleotides are TGCAGTGCTAGGCCCCCCACAGGTTCGAACACCGGGGAGCTGTTTTTT. The J gene is TRBJ2-2, the V gene TRBV20-1; TRBD1 is a possible D gene (5 bases). The V gene's germline CDR1 is DFQATT and CDR2 SNEGSKA (reference sequence). V was cut by 3 bases and J by 0 bases, with 14 bases left in between. This CDR3 region has 16 residues.

This clonotype showed up just a few times. The V gene is TRBV10-3, the J gene TRBJ2-7; the D gene is possibly TRBD2 (6 bases). V was trimmed by 3 bases and J by 9 bases, leaving 18 bases between them. The germline gives CDR1 ENHRY, CDR2 SYGVKD. This CDR3 contains 14 residues. The CDR3 DNA sequence: TGTGCCATCAGTGAATTAGCCGGGGGTGATGTGCAGTACTTC. The encoded protein is CAISELAGGDVQYF.

The chain combines TRBV2 with TRBJ1-5; D is ambiguous. V gave up 4 bases and J gave up 0 bases, with 7 bases separating them. CDR3 length: 14 residues. Germline V gene lookup returns CDR1 SNHLY and CDR2 FYNNEI. The CDR3 protein is CASSARDSNQPQHF. CDR3 DNA sequence: TGTGCCAGCAGTGCGCGAGATAGCAATCAGCCCCAGCATTTT.

This rearrangement joins TRBV5-4 to TRBJ2-3, with 12 bases lining up with TRBD2. The CDR3 is 16 residues long. Germline CDR1 and CDR2: SGHNT and YYREEE (reference sequence). Trimming at V came to 3 bases and at J to 1 base, leaving 3 bases not matched to a gene. The CDR3 DNA follows: TGTGCCAGCAGCTACCGACTAGCGGGGGGCACAGATACGCAGTATTTT. Amino acids: CASSYRLAGGTDTQYF. Based on the CDR3 plus reference TRBV5-4 and TRBJ2-3, the full variable domain is ETGVTQSPTHLIKTRGQQVTLRCSSQSGHNTVSWYQQALGQGPQFIFQYYREEENGRGNFPPRFSGLQFPNYSSELNVNALELDDSALYLCASSYRLAGGTDTQYFGPGTRLTVL.

The V call is TRBV6-1, the J call TRBJ2-1, with D perhaps matching TRBD1 (6 bases). The CDR3 runs to 12 residues. Per germline, CDR1 MNHNS and CDR2 SASEGT. With 3 bases removed from V and 9 bases from J, the gap between germline ends came to 9 bases. Written as DNA, the CDR3 is TGTGCCAGCAGTGACCGGGACACTGAGCAGTTCTTC. Translated: CASSDRDTEQFF.

As for this clonotype: An end of the junction differs from the germline gene, which may be a read error. The V call is TRBV7-6, the J call TRBJ1-4; D possibly corresponds to TRBD1 (6 bases). This CDR3 is built from 11 residues. Germline-derived CDR1 and CDR2 are SGHVS and FNYEAQ. In nucleotides, the CDR3 is TGTGCCAGCAGCCTTAACGACAGGCAAATTTTT. This codes for CASSLNDRQIF.

CDR3 coding DNA: TGTGCCAGCAGCCACCCAAGAAGCGGGGGGGTACGGGAGACCCAGTACTTC. Protein sequence: CASSHPRSGGVRETQYF. This rearrangement joins TRBV9 to TRBJ2-5, with 10 bases fitting TRBD2. Germline CDR1 SGDLS, CDR2 YYNGEE. V was pared by 4 bases and J by 5 bases, with 14 bases of the junction left unmatched. CDR3 size: 17 residues.

This chain connects TRBV6-5 to TRBJ2-7; D is unclear. The germline V and J ends were trimmed by 0 bases and 3 bases, with 9 bases remaining between them. The CDR3 contains 14 residues. The germline V gene encodes CDR1 MNHEY and CDR2 SVGAGI. The CDR3 reads CASSYSVADYEQYF. CDR3 DNA: TGTGCCAGCAGTTACTCGGTAGCCGACTACGAGCAGTACTTC.

This clonotype has more than one count but fewer than ten. J is TRBJ2-3 and V is TRBV6-1, with 9 bases matching TRBD2. Unmatched junction bases numbered 20, after V lost 6 bases and J lost 1 base. Germline CDR1 and CDR2: MNHNS and SASEGT. The CDR3 is made up of 20 amino acids. DNA of the CDR3: TGTGCCAGCAGCCGCGACCGGGTAGCGGGGGTGATGGTAGGCACAGATACGCAGTATTTT. Translating gives CASSRDRVAGVMVGTDTQYF.

This clonotype was detected only a few times. The V call is TRBV15, the J call TRBJ2-2; D gene uncertain. Between the trimmed V and J ends, which lost 1 base and 1 base, there was a span of 4 bases. The CDR3 spans 14 residues. Germline CDR1 reads LNHNV; CDR2 reads YYDKDF (reference sequence). CDR3 loop: CATSRAGNTGELFF. CDR3 DNA sequence: TGTGCCACCAGCAGAGCAGGGAACACCGGGGAGCTGTTTTTT.

This clonotype was picked up a small number of times. The V call is TRBV5-4, the J call TRBJ2-2; D is unclear. From germline, CDR1 is SGHNT and CDR2 YYREEE (reference sequence). The CDR3 sequence is 18 residues long. Between the trimmed V and J ends, which lost 0 bases and 7 bases, there was a span of 22 bases. The CDR3 spells CASSLASWSSARNGELFF. CDR3 DNA sequence: TGTGCCAGCAGCTTGGCCAGTTGGTCCAGCGCTAGGAACGGGGAGCTGTTTTTT.

The CDR3 DNA reads as TGCAGTGCTAGGGCTACAGGGATTTCGAACACTGAAGCTTTCTTT. Its translation is CSARATGISNTEAFF. This rearrangement joins TRBV20-1 to TRBJ1-1; D is perhaps TRBD1 (6 bases). Germline V gene data show CDR1 as DFQATT and CDR2 as SNEGSKA (reference sequence). Trimming took off 3 bases at V and 1 base at J, with 15 bases between the two ends. The CDR3 extends over 15 amino acids.

This sequence joins TRBV12-3 or TRBV12-4 and TRBJ2-2, with D unclear. The V end lost 3 bases, the J end lost 6 bases, and 11 bases lay between the germline ends. The CDR3 contains 14 residues. The CDR3 is CASSFGSTSGELFF. The CDR3 bases are TGTGCCAGCAGTTTTGGCAGCACGTCCGGGGAGCTGTTTTTT.

This clonotype was observed a handful of times. The chain recombines TRBV7-8 with TRBJ2-7; TRBD1 matches at 8 bases. The V and J ends lost 2 bases and 1 base, in that order; junction bases with no gene match: 4. CDR1 SGHVS and CDR2 FQNEAQ come from the germline V gene. There are 15 residues in the CDR3. The DNA of the CDR3 is TGTGCCAGCAGCTTACGGGACAGGCGGTCCTACGAGCAGTACTTC. It encodes CASSLRDRRSYEQYF.

The chain joins TRBV12-3 or TRBV12-4 to TRBJ1-2, with a weak D call TRBD1 (6 bases). The CDR3 is 16 amino acids. V was trimmed by 2 bases and J by 10 bases, leaving 23 bases between them. The DNA for the CDR3 is TGTGCCAGCAGTTTAAGAACAGGGTCGGGGGATGCTGACTACACCTTC. Amino acid sequence: CASSLRTGSGDADYTF.

This clonotype showed up just a few times. V is TRBV7-2 and J is TRBJ1-1; D remains ambiguous. Trimming took off 1 base at V and 0 bases at J, with 0 bases between the two ends. The germline gives CDR1 SGHTA, CDR2 FQGNSA. This CDR3 is 12 amino acids long. CDR3: CASSLVNTEAFF. CDR3 nucleotides: TGTGCCAGCAGCTTAGTGAACACTGAAGCTTTCTTT. Full variable domain (outside the CDR3, taken from reference TRBV7-2 and TRBJ1-1): GAGVSQSPSNKVTEKGKDVELRCDPISGHTALYWYRQSLGQGLEFLIYFQGNSAPDKSGLPSDRFSAERTGGSVSTLTIQRTQQEDSAVYLCASSLVNTEAFFGQGTRLTVV.

The chain is built from TRBV15 and TRBJ2-6; D gene unclear. The CDR3 has 15 residues. The V and J ends lost 1 base and 2 bases respectively, with 6 bases between them. CDR1 and CDR2 (germline): LNHNV, YYDKDF (reference sequence). CDR3 region: CATSRARAGANVLTF. CDR3 bases: TGTGCCACCAGCAGAGCCCGGGCTGGGGCCAACGTCCTGACTTTC. Using reference TRBV15 and TRBJ2-6 for the parts outside the CDR3, the full variable domain is DAMVIQNPRYQVTQFGKPVTLSCSQTLNHNVMYWYQQKSSQAPKLLFHYYDKDFNNEADTPDNFQSRRPNTSFCFLDIRSPGLGDTAMYLCATSRARAGANVLTFGAGSRLTVL.

This clonotype was counted only a few times. J is TRBJ1-4 and V is TRBV15; 9 positions match TRBD1. The CDR3 has 18 residues. Germline V gene sequence: CDR1 LNHNV, CDR2 YYDKDF (reference sequence). V lost 6 bases, J lost 7 bases, and 18 bases stayed unmatched. CDR3 nucleotides: TGTGCCACCAGAACCAATTCCCCCACAGGGGGCCAAGGTGAAAAACTGTTTTTT. Translated: CATRTNSPTGGQGEKLFF.

The sample holds a few counts of this clonotype. The chain is built from TRBV7-2 and TRBJ2-5; 7 bases agree with TRBD1. The ends lost 8 bases at V and 4 bases at J; junction bases unmatched: 16. CDR3 size: 16 residues. Germline CDR1 and CDR2: SGHTA and FQGNSA. The CDR3 loop reads CASELSAQGYAETQYF. The CDR3 coding sequence is TGTGCCAGCGAGCTTAGCGCACAGGGGTATGCAGAGACCCAGTACTTC.

This chain uses TRBV2 with TRBJ1-1, with D uncertain. CDR3 length: 13 residues. CDR1 and CDR2 (germline): SNHLY, FYNNEI. Trimming took 7 bases from V and 0 from J, leaving 9 bases between them. The CDR3 coding sequence is TGTGCCAGCATGGCGGATATGAACACTGAAGCTTTCTTT. This gives the protein CASMADMNTEAFF.

The V and J genes are TRBV25-1 and TRBJ2-5; TRBD1 is a possible D gene (5 bases). The germline CDR1 and CDR2 sequences are MGHDK and SYGVNS. This CDR3 contains 15 residues. Trimming took 3 bases from V and 6 from J, leaving 17 bases between them. The CDR3 protein is CASSDQGQKGKTQYF. The CDR3, as DNA: TGTGCCAGCAGTGACCAAGGACAAAAGGGGAAGACCCAGTACTTC.

V gene TRBV5-4 combines with J gene TRBJ1-2; D is uncertain. V lost 5 bases and J 1 base, leaving 9 bases between the germline ends. The CDR3 is 13 residues long. Per germline, CDR1 SGHNT and CDR2 YYREEE (reference sequence). The CDR3, as DNA: TGTGCCAGCAGATGGGGTAGTAACTATGGCTACACCTTC. It specifies CASRWGSNYGYTF.

This clonotype was counted between two and nine times. V gene TRBV5-4 combines with J gene TRBJ1-2; 8 bases align to TRBD1. Germline values: CDR1 SGHNT, CDR2 YYREEE (reference sequence). This CDR3 is 14 amino acids long. The V segment lost 5 bases and the J segment 7 bases; nucleotides outside the gene matches: 10. This chain's CDR3 is CASRWTGPQGGYTF. The CDR3, as DNA: TGTGCCAGCAGGTGGACAGGGCCGCAGGGTGGCTACACCTTC. The variable domain in full, completed from reference TRBV5-4 and TRBJ1-2, reads ETGVTQSPTHLIKTRGQQVTLRCSSQSGHNTVSWYQQALGQGPQFIFQYYREEENGRGNFPPRFSGLQFPNYSSELNVNALELDDSALYLCASRWTGPQGGYTFGSGTRLTVV.

The chain links TRBV9 to TRBJ1-2; D is possibly TRBD1 (6 bases). V was cut by 0 bases and J by 7 bases, with 19 bases left in between. The CDR3 has 16 residues. Looked up from germline, CDR1 is SGDLS and CDR2 is YYNGEE. CDR3 amino acids: CASSVGTQGASSGYTF. In DNA form, the CDR3 reads TGTGCCAGCAGCGTAGGGACACAGGGTGCATCTTCTGGCTACACCTTC.

This chain connects TRBV12-3 or TRBV12-4 to TRBJ2-7; 14 bases fit TRBD2. The CDR3 runs 14 residues. Trimming at V came to 6 bases and at J to 4 bases, leaving 2 bases not matched to a gene. The CDR3 bases are TGTGCCAGCAGGACTAGCGGGGGGGCTTACGAGCAGTACTTC. It codes for CASRTSGGAYEQYF.

The chain joins TRBV5-5 to TRBJ2-2, with D possibly called TRBD1 or TRBD2 (5 bases each). Trimming took off 2 bases at V and 6 bases at J, with 11 bases between the two ends. Germline CDR1 is SGHKS and CDR2 is YYEKEE (reference sequence). This CDR3 is built from 14 residues. The CDR3 DNA reads TGTGCCAGCAGCTTTGGGGGACGGGCCGGGGAGCTGTTTTTT. Translation gives CASSFGGRAGELFF.

This clonotype appeared a few times. This chain links TRBV19 with TRBJ1-1; D not resolved. Germline lookup yields CDR1 LNHDA and CDR2 SQIVND (reference sequence). This CDR3 contains 12 residues. The V gene lost 3 bases and the J gene lost 8 bases, with 10 bases spanning the gap. CDR3 sequence (DNA): TGTGCCAGTAGTATCCCGGGAGGGGAAGCTTTCTTT. Its translation is CASSIPGGEAFF.

The rearrangement links TRBV6-5 to TRBJ1-2; perhaps TRBD1 as D (5 bases). CDR3 length: 14 amino acids. Germline assignment: CDR1 MNHEY and CDR2 SVGAGI. Trimming took 0 bases from V and 8 from J, leaving 13 bases between them. The CDR3 nucleotides read TGTGCCAGCAGTTACTCGACGGGGGTCGAGGGCTACACCTTC. Protein product: CASSYSTGVEGYTF.

This clonotype has a handful of counts. V and J are TRBV11-3 and TRBJ1-5; no clear D gene. Trimming left V 0 bases short and J 7 bases short, with 7 bases between. CDR3 length: 13 residues. Germline assignment: CDR1 SGHNT and CDR2 YENEEA. The chain's CDR3 is CASSLEGGQPQHF. DNA of the CDR3: TGTGCCAGCAGCTTAGAGGGAGGACAGCCCCAGCATTTT.

This clonotype was detected once. This chain uses TRBV19 with TRBJ1-1; tentative D call: TRBD1 (5 bases). CDR3 length: 15 amino acids. V lost 5 bases and J lost 1, with 14 bases in between. Germline-derived CDR1 and CDR2 are LNHDA and SQIVND (reference sequence). CDR3 sequence: CASSYEGRWNTEAFF. The CDR3 DNA reads as TGTGCCAGTAGTTACGAGGGGAGATGGAACACTGAAGCTTTCTTT.

A few counts support this clonotype. V usage is TRBV19 and J usage is TRBJ1-1; 7 positions agree with TRBD1. CDR1 and CDR2 (germline): LNHDA, SQIVND (reference sequence). J gave up 3 bases and V 3 bases, and 10 bases lay outside the gene matches. The CDR3 is 16 residues long. In nucleotides, the CDR3 is TGTGCCAGTAGTATTAACACAGGGGAGGGGGACACTGAAGCTTTCTTT. It specifies CASSINTGEGDTEAFF.